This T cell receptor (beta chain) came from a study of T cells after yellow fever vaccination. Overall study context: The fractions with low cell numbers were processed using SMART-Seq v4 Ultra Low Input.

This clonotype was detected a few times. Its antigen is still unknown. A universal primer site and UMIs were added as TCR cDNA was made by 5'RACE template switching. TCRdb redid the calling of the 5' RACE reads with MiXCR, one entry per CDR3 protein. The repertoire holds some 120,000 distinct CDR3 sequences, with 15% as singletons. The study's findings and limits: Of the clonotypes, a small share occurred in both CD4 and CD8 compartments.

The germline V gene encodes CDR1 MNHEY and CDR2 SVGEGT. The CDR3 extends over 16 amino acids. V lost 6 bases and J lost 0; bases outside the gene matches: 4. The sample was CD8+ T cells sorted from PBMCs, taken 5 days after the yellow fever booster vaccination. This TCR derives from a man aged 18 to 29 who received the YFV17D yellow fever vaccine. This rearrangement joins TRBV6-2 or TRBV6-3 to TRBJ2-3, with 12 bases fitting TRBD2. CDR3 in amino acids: CASSRLAGESTDTQYF. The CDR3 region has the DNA TGTGCCAGCAGCAGACTAGCGGGGGAGAGCACAGATACGCAGTATTTT.